The 3 T cell receptor beta chains given below trace back to one sample, sequenced in a study of blood T cell repertoires in COVID-19. Profiling relied on immunoSEQ multiplex PCR, and the TCRdb table lists in-frame clones only, not all of them. Among about 310,000 clones listed, roughly 91% were seen once. The specimen sequenced was peripheral blood. The receptor set was obtained from a man between 45 and 60 years old with active or convalescent COVID-19.

The chain combines TRBV2 with TRBJ1-1; 8 bases are a match to TRBD1. V was pared by 8 bases and J by 5 bases, with 7 bases of the junction left unmatched. The CDR3 runs to 13 residues. The germline V gene encodes CDR1 SNHLY and CDR2 FYNNEI. The CDR3 bases are TGTGCCAGCGGCACGACAGGGGAGACTGAAGCTTTCTTT. Protein product: CASGTTGETEAFF.

The chain uses TRBV2 and TRBJ1-2, with D perhaps matching TRBD1 (5 bases). The CDR3 has 13 residues. V was trimmed by 0 bases and J by 10 bases, leaving 12 bases between them. Germline CDR1 and CDR2: SNHLY and FYNNEI. CDR3 in amino acids: CASSEARTGDYTF. The CDR3 DNA is TGTGCCAGCAGTGAAGCCCGAACAGGAGACTACACCTTC.

This clone was detected only a few times. This sequence joins TRBV4-3 and TRBJ1-1, with 9 bases identical to TRBD1. The CDR3 spans 15 residues. V gave up 2 bases and J gave up 10 bases; unmatched junction bases: 11. Germline-derived CDR1 and CDR2 are LGHNA and YSLEER. CDR3 sequence reads: CASSQSQTGGYTAFF. For the CDR3, the DNA is TGCGCCAGCAGCCAATCACAGACAGGGGGATATACAGCTTTCTTT.